The source of this TCR beta chain is a study of PD-1 blockade in classical Hodgkin lymphoma. Notes on the study in general: The repertoire differences lack a defined cause, possibly disease activity or prior therapy.

This clone has just one count. Its antigen is unknown. Sequencing was performed with immunoSEQ multiplex PCR; in TCRdb, only in-frame clones are kept and a portion is missing. The sample lists 20,000 to 25,000 clones, about 90% occurring once. CDR3 size: 13 residues. The V and J ends lost 6 bases and 11 bases, in that order; junction bases with no gene match: 15. CDR1 SQVTM and CDR2 ANQGSEA come from the germline V gene. Stated time point: newly diagnosed, previously untreated cHL patient sample. Magnetic negative selection was used to purify CD4+ T cells from PBMCs that had been thawed. Sample: CD4+ T cells from blood. This chain connects TRBV29-1 to TRBJ1-1, with 7 positions matching TRBD1. The receptor was derived from a human donor with classical Hodgkin lymphoma. CDR3 amino acids: CSVDAGQTIFAFF. CDR3 DNA: TGCAGCGTAGACGCGGGACAGACGATATTTGCTTTCTTT.